The 17 T cell receptor beta chains given below trace back to one sample, sequenced in a study of blood T cell repertoires in COVID-19. Repertoires were generated with immunoSEQ multiplex PCR, while TCRdb's copy carries only in-frame clones and drops some. Among about 74,000 clones, under 85% were seen once, and the ten largest hold around 21%. Source material: peripheral blood. These receptors all stem from a man aged 65-85 years with acute or convalescent COVID-19.

The J gene is TRBJ2-1, the V gene TRBV5-1; 11 bases align to TRBD2. From germline, CDR1 is SGHRS and CDR2 YFSETQ. CDR3 length: 15 amino acids. J was trimmed by 7 bases and V by 5 bases; bases with no gene match: 8. Here the CDR3 DNA reads TGCGCCAGCAGTAATAGCGGGAGGGTCGGGAATGAGCAGTTCTTC. Protein sequence: CASSNSGRVGNEQFF.

The chain joins TRBV7-8 to TRBJ2-7, with 7 bases aligning to TRBD2. Germline V gene data show CDR1 as SGHVS and CDR2 as FQNEAQ. J gave up 3 bases and V 5 bases, and 7 bases lay outside the gene matches. CDR3 length: 14 residues. CDR3 nucleotide sequence: TGTGCCAGCAGCCTGAGCGGGACCCGCTACGAGCAGTACTTC. This sequence encodes CASSLSGTRYEQYF.

The rearrangement joins TRBV12-3 or TRBV12-4 to TRBJ2-5; D perhaps matches TRBD1 (6 bases). Trimming cost V 6 bases and J 5 bases, with 13 bases left between them. CDR3 size: 13 residues. The CDR3 loop is CASSLGGMETQYF. DNA of the CDR3: TGTGCCAGCAGCCTAGGGGGTATGGAGACCCAGTACTTC.

The chain combines TRBV6-6 with TRBJ2-5; D unclear. CDR3 size: 11 residues. Between the trimmed V and J ends, which lost 8 bases and 2 bases, there was a span of 6 bases. Germline V gives CDR1 MNHNY, CDR2 SVGAGI (reference sequence). CDR3: CASSRQETQYF. The DNA of the CDR3 is TGTGCCAGCTCCAGACAAGAGACCCAGTACTTC.

The sample holds one count of this clone. The V gene is TRBV28, the J gene TRBJ1-4, with TRBD1 identical over 8 bases. Germline V gene lookup returns CDR1 MDHEN and CDR2 SYDVKM. Losses at the gene ends were 1 base for V and 10 bases for J; bases not matched to a gene: 8. CDR3 size: 15 residues. The CDR3 here is CASSLSRTGWRKLFF. CDR3 DNA: TGTGCCAGCAGTTTATCCAGGACAGGGTGGCGAAAACTGTTTTTT.

The rearrangement links TRBV13 to TRBJ1-1; no definite D call. The V and J ends lost 6 bases and 0 bases respectively, with 8 bases between them. The CDR3 spans 13 residues. Germline V gives CDR1 PRHDT, CDR2 FYEKMQ (reference sequence). CDR3 amino acids: CASRGALNTEAFF. CDR3 DNA sequence: TGTGCCAGCAGGGGCGCTTTGAACACTGAAGCTTTCTTT.

The chain links TRBV20-1 to TRBJ2-7; weak D call: TRBD1 (5 bases). Trimming cost V 7 bases and J 2 bases, with 9 bases left between them. The germline V gene encodes CDR1 DFQATT and CDR2 SNEGSKA (reference sequence). This CDR3 spans 11 amino acids. The DNA of the CDR3 is TGCAGTGTACAGGAGACCTACGAGCAGTACTTC. Amino acid sequence: CSVQETYEQYF.

This clone appeared a few times. This sequence joins TRBV11-2 and TRBJ2-1; unclear D gene. The CDR3 consists of 12 residues. Germline CDR1 reads SGHAT; CDR2 reads FQNNGV. The V end lost 3 bases, the J end lost 9 bases, and 9 bases lay between the germline ends. The CDR3 loop reads CASSFPSGEQFF. The CDR3 bases are TGTGCCAGCAGCTTCCCCAGTGGTGAGCAGTTCTTC.

This rearrangement joins TRBV7-2 to TRBJ1-2, with D tentatively TRBD1 (6 bases). This CDR3 contains 15 residues. Germline CDR1 reads SGHTA; CDR2 reads FQGNSA. Trimming removed 0 bases at V and 4 bases at J, with 12 bases between. CDR3 coding DNA: TGTGCCAGCAGCTTAGCGTTAGGGGGTGGCTATGGCTACACCTTC. It is translated as CASSLALGGGYGYTF.

The chain combines TRBV29-1 with TRBJ1-1, with 7 bases matching TRBD1. The germline V gene encodes CDR1 SQVTM and CDR2 ANQGSEA. The CDR3 loop spans 14 amino acids. V shed 4 bases, J shed 5 bases, and the junction held 10 bases outside the gene matches. CDR3: CSVAPPTGSTEAFF. In DNA form, the CDR3 reads TGCAGCGTTGCCCCTCCGACAGGGTCGACTGAAGCTTTCTTT.

The chain is built from TRBV18 and TRBJ1-5; TRBD1 matches 9 bases. Trimming cost V 1 base and J 4 bases; bases outside gene matches: 8. CDR1 and CDR2 (germline): KGHSH, LQKENI. The CDR3 is 17 amino acids. This CDR3 reads CASSPQGTGRGNQPQHF. CDR3 in DNA: TGTGCCAGCTCACCACAGGGGACAGGGAGGGGAAATCAGCCCCAGCATTTT.

This clone was seen a single time. V usage is TRBV29-1 and J usage is TRBJ2-3; maybe TRBD2 (5 bases). Trimming stripped 3 bases from V and 1 base from J, with 11 bases between. Per the germline V gene, CDR1 is SQVTM and CDR2 is ANQGSEA. The CDR3 spans 14 residues. The CDR3 coding sequence is TGCAGCGTTGAGGGAGTTAAAGGCACAGATACGCAGTATTTT. Translating gives CSVEGVKGTDTQYF.

A few counts support this clone. J is TRBJ1-3 and V is TRBV24-1, with D possibly being TRBD1 (5 bases). V was pared by 4 bases and J by 4 bases, with 13 bases between. Germline-derived CDR1 and CDR2 are KGHDR and SFDVKD. The CDR3 length is 15 residues. The CDR3 coding sequence is TGTGCCACCAGTGAATCCGGGACTACAGGAAACACCATATATTTT. This encodes CATSESGTTGNTIYF.

This chain joins TRBV19 and TRBJ1-1; D is undetermined. Trimming removed 7 bases at V and 3 bases at J, with 12 bases between. From germline, CDR1 is LNHDA and CDR2 SQIVND (reference sequence). The CDR3 runs to 13 residues. This CDR3 is CASTHEGDTEAFF. DNA of the CDR3: TGTGCCAGTACACATGAGGGCGACACTGAAGCTTTCTTT.

The J gene is TRBJ2-1, the V gene TRBV7-9; 7 bases map to TRBD2. CDR1 is SEHNR, CDR2 FQNEAQ, per germline (reference sequence). The CDR3 has 16 residues. J was trimmed by 0 bases and V by 8 bases; bases with no gene match: 10. The CDR3 region has the DNA TGTGCCAGCGCTGCAGGAGCGGGAATCTCCTACAATGAGCAGTTCTTC. Its translation: CASAAGAGISYNEQFF.

Regarding this clone: The junction differs from germline at one of its ends, possibly a read error. The rearrangement joins TRBV24-1 to TRBJ1-1; D is undetermined. CDR1 is KGHDR and CDR2 is SFDVKD in the germline V gene. CDR3 length equals 12 residues. CDR3 sequence: CATTDGRTEAFF. CDR3 nucleotide sequence: TGTGCCACCACTGATGGGAGGACTGAAGCTTTCTTT.

The chain employs TRBV28 and TRBJ1-2; possibly TRBD1 for D (5 bases). V lost 2 bases and J 3 bases, leaving 10 bases between the germline ends. This CDR3 comprises 14 residues. The germline V gene encodes CDR1 MDHEN and CDR2 SYDVKM. The CDR3 protein is CASSLGQGYYGYTF. The CDR3 DNA reads TGTGCCAGCAGTTTAGGTCAGGGATACTATGGCTACACCTTC.